The TCR beta chain described here comes from a study of CD8 T cells in ankylosing spondylitis. Findings of the study overall: Ankylosing spondylitis blood appeared to be characterized by a TCR beta motif of roughly eight highly homologous variants.

From the 5' RACE reads, TCRdb called clonotypes with MiXCR, one entry per CDR3 protein. The table shows over 700,000 distinct CDR3 sequences, with around 20% occurring only once. This clonotype came up a few times. Its specificity is unknown. The receptor was isolated from a male donor with ankylosing spondylitis. The sequenced material came from blood, either unsorted or a sorted T cell fraction (not recorded which).

CDR3 nucleotide sequence: TGTGCCAGCTCAATCAACAGCCTAAGGGAGACCCAGTACTTC. Its translation: CASSINSLRETQYF. The genes are TRBV18 and TRBJ2-5; D is uncertain. This CDR3 is built from 14 residues. Trimming took off 5 bases at V and 5 bases at J, with 15 bases between the two ends. The germline V gene encodes CDR1 KGHSH and CDR2 LQKENI.